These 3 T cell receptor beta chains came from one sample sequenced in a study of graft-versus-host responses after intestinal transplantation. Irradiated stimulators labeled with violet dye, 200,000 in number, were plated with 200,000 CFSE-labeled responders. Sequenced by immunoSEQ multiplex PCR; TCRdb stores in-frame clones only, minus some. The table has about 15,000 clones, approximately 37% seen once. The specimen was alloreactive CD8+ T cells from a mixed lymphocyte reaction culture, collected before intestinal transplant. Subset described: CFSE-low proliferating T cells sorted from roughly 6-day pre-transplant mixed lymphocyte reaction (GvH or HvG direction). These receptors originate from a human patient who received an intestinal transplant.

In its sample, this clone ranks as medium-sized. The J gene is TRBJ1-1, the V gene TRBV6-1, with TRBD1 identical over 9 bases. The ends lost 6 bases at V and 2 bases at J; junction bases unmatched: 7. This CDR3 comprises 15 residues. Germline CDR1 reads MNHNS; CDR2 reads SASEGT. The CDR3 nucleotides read TGTGCCAGCAGACAGGGACAGGGCCAAAACACTGAAGCTTTCTTT. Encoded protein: CASRQGQGQNTEAFF.

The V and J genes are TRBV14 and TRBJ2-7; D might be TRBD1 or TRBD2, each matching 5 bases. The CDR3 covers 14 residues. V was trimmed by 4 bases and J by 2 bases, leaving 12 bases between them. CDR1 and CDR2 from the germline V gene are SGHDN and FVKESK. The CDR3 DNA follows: TGTGCCAGCAGCCCATGGGACGGCACCTACGAGCAGTACTTC. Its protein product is CASSPWDGTYEQYF.

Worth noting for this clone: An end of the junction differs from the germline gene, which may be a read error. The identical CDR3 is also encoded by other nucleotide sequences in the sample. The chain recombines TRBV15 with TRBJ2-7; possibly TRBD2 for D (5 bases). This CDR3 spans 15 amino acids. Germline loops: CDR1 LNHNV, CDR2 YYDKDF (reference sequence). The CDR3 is CATSRGYSTFYEQYF. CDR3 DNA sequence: TGCGCCACCAGCAGAGGGTACTCGACTTTCTACGAGCAGTACTTC.